The next 23 T cell receptor beta chains were all read from a single sample in a study of cytomegalovirus exposure and HLA in healthy donors. PCR involved 60 Vbeta and 13 Jbeta primers. The data were produced by immunoSEQ multiplex PCR, yet TCRdb's version contains in-frame clones alone and is incomplete. There are 140,000 or so clones in the sample; approximately 9% occur only once, and approximately 1.8% lies in the top ten. Sequencing used PBMCs. Receptor source: a male donor in good health and CMV-seronegative.

The genes are TRBV28 and TRBJ2-3; no firm D call. Between the trimmed V and J ends, which lost 10 bases and 0 bases, there was a span of 17 bases. The CDR3 extends over 15 amino acids. Germline V CDR1 and CDR2: MDHEN, SYDVKM. CDR3 loop: CATHARSFSTDTQYF. The CDR3 DNA reads as TGTGCCACCCACGCGCGAAGCTTCAGCACAGATACGCAGTATTTT.

The chain links TRBV6-1 to TRBJ2-7, with 12 nucleotides matching TRBD2. The germline CDR1 and CDR2 sequences are MNHNS and SASEGT. Trimming removed 2 bases from V and 5 bases from J; junction bases left unmatched: 4. The CDR3 is 15 residues long. The CDR3 loop is CASSELAGGPHEQYF. In DNA form, the CDR3 reads TGTGCCAGCAGTGAACTAGCGGGAGGGCCCCACGAGCAGTACTTC.

This rearrangement joins TRBV6-5 to TRBJ2-3; the D gene is possibly TRBD2 (6 bases). Germline CDR1 is MNHEY and CDR2 is SVGAGI. V was shortened by 5 bases and J by 0 bases, with 12 bases between the two germline ends. This CDR3 is 15 amino acids long. CDR3 protein: CASSGPGTSTDTQYF. The CDR3 DNA reads TGTGCCAGCAGTGGCCCTGGGACTAGCACAGATACGCAGTATTTT.

This clone was counted between two and nine times. This chain links TRBV6-1 with TRBJ2-2, with TRBD2 matching over 8 bases. The ends lost 4 bases at V and 3 bases at J; junction bases unmatched: 4. Germline assignment: CDR1 MNHNS and CDR2 SASEGT. The CDR3 totals 15 residues. In DNA, the CDR3 is TGTGCCAGCAGTGTTCGGGGGGGCGACACCGGGGAGCTGTTTTTT. Amino acids: CASSVRGGDTGELFF.

This clone appeared a few times. This rearrangement joins TRBV29-1 to TRBJ1-2, with 7 bases matching TRBD1. V shed 3 bases, J shed 7 bases, and the junction held 8 bases outside the gene matches. Germline values: CDR1 SQVTM, CDR2 ANQGSEA. The length of the CDR3 is 13 residues. The CDR3 DNA is TGCAGCGTTGATAACAACAGGGGCGGTGGCTACACCTTC. Encoded protein: CSVDNNRGGGYTF.

The chain's CDR3 is CASSQAQGTEAFF. In nucleotides, the CDR3 is TGTGCCAGCAGCCAAGCACAGGGCACTGAAGCTTTCTTT. This sequence joins TRBV7-9 and TRBJ1-1; D may be TRBD1 (6 bases). The CDR3 totals 13 residues. V dropped 5 bases and J dropped 4 bases, with 11 bases sitting between them. The germline V gene has CDR1 SEHNR and CDR2 FQNEAQ (reference sequence).

This clone appeared a few times. The J gene is TRBJ2-7, the V gene TRBV27, with 8 nucleotides matching TRBD2. This CDR3 has 15 amino acids. Germline lookup yields CDR1 MNHEY and CDR2 SMNVEV (reference sequence). V was pared by 4 bases and J by 7 bases, with 12 bases of the junction left unmatched. For the CDR3, the DNA is TGTGCCAGCAGTTCCCCCCCGGGAGGGCCGGGTGAGCAGTACTTC. The encoded protein is CASSSPPGGPGEQYF.

The chain combines TRBV6-6 with TRBJ2-7, with a tentative D call TRBD1 (5 bases). The CDR3 runs to 15 residues. CDR1 is MNHNY, CDR2 SVGAGI, per germline (reference sequence). Between the trimmed V and J ends, which lost 2 bases and 2 bases, there was a span of 13 bases. The DNA for the CDR3 is TGTGCCAGCAGTTACGGGGCCGATTTCGCCTACGAGCAGTACTTC. Translation gives CASSYGADFAYEQYF.

In DNA form, the CDR3 reads TGTGCCAGCAGTTTCCGAGGCCGCTCTTGGGGGACTGACACTGAAGCTTTCTTT. Translated, it gives CASSFRGRSWGTDTEAFF. The chain links TRBV27 to TRBJ1-1, with D tentatively TRBD1 (5 bases). Germline V lookup: CDR1 MNHEY, CDR2 SMNVEV (reference sequence). The CDR3 is 18 amino acids. The V end lost 3 bases, the J end lost 3 bases, and 23 bases lay between the germline ends.

The chain links TRBV6-1 to TRBJ2-7, with 8 bases lining up with TRBD1. This CDR3 has 15 residues. Germline CDR1 reads MNHNS; CDR2 reads SASEGT. The junction had 8 bases not matched to a gene; V was cut back by 3 bases and J by 4 bases. The CDR3 is CASSDGRQGIYEQYF. CDR3 nucleotides: TGTGCCAGCAGTGATGGAAGACAGGGGATTTACGAGCAGTACTTC.

The rearrangement links TRBV5-4 to TRBJ2-3, with 10 bases lining up with TRBD2. The CDR3 covers 18 residues. Germline lookup yields CDR1 SGHNT and CDR2 YYREEE (reference sequence). V lost 4 bases and J lost 8; bases outside the gene matches: 19. CDR3 sequence reads: CASSPGLAGATRGGTQYF. The CDR3 nucleotides read TGTGCCAGCAGCCCCGGGCTAGCGGGGGCCACTCGGGGGGGTACGCAGTATTTT.

This clone was found many times. The chain has TRBV4-1 and TRBJ2-7; weak D call: TRBD1 (6 bases). CDR1 is MGHRA, CDR2 YSYEKL, per germline. Trimming removed 0 bases from V and 3 bases from J, with 15 bases in between. This CDR3 region has 16 residues. The CDR3 spells CASSQDERQVYYEQYF. CDR3 DNA sequence: TGCGCCAGCAGCCAAGATGAGAGACAGGTTTACTACGAGCAGTACTTC.

The gene calls are TRBV30 and TRBJ2-3, with TRBD1 identical over 9 bases. J gave up 3 bases and V 1 base, and 17 bases lay outside the gene matches. The CDR3 extends over 19 amino acids. Germline loops: CDR1 GTSNPN, CDR2 SVGIG (reference sequence). The CDR3 protein is CAWSDLLAGGQGTTDTQYF. The CDR3, as DNA: TGTGCCTGGAGTGACCTATTGGCCGGGGGACAGGGTACTACAGATACGCAGTATTTT.

This clone has just a few counts. The V call is TRBV5-4, the J call TRBJ2-7; maybe TRBD1 (6 bases). This CDR3 is 15 amino acids long. Trimming removed 4 bases from V and 2 bases from J, with 16 bases in between. Germline V gives CDR1 SGHNT, CDR2 YYREEE (reference sequence). The CDR3 DNA reads as TGTGCCAGCAGCCTTCTAACTAGGGGGACCTACGAGCAGTACTTC. This encodes CASSLLTRGTYEQYF.

About this clone: Compared with germline, one end of the junction differs, possibly owing to a read error. The rearrangement joins TRBV5-1 to TRBJ1-1; no firm D call. The germline gives CDR1 SGHRS, CDR2 YFSETQ. The CDR3 contains 13 residues. This CDR3 is CASSLEAGPARMF. CDR3 DNA: TGCGCCAGCAGCTTGGAGGCAGGCCCGGCGCGAATGTTT.

This clone has just a few counts. The rearrangement uses TRBV2 and TRBJ1-6, with 9 bases that match TRBD1. The CDR3 contains 15 residues. V shed 7 bases, J shed 4 bases, and the junction held 5 bases outside the gene matches. The V gene's germline CDR1 is SNHLY and CDR2 FYNNEI. The CDR3 DNA sequence: TGTGCCAGCAAAGGACAGGGGATTTATAATTCACCCCTCCACTTT. This codes for CASKGQGIYNSPLHF.

This clone was seen more than once but under ten times. The V and J genes are TRBV7-9 and TRBJ2-1; 11 bases are shared with TRBD2. This CDR3 has 14 amino acids. Germline CDR1 and CDR2: SEHNR and FQNEAQ (reference sequence). V was pared by 8 bases and J by 4 bases, with 4 bases of the junction left unmatched. The CDR3 is CASFRTSGYNEQFF. In DNA form, the CDR3 reads TGTGCCAGCTTTCGGACTAGCGGGTACAATGAGCAGTTCTTC.

The chain combines TRBV2 with TRBJ2-7; no definite D call. Germline CDR1 is SNHLY and CDR2 is FYNNEI. V lost 2 bases to trimming and J lost 2 bases, with 10 bases between them. The CDR3 length is 14 residues. This chain's CDR3 is CASSETVQTYEQYF. CDR3 DNA: TGTGCCAGCAGTGAAACGGTACAGACCTACGAGCAGTACTTC.

This clone appeared a few times. CDR3 in amino acids: CASSPTGWGGDTQYF. Written as DNA, the CDR3 is TGTGCCAGCAGCCCGACGGGGTGGGGTGGAGATACGCAGTATTTT. The chain is built from TRBV28 and TRBJ2-3; possibly TRBD2 for D (5 bases). CDR3 size: 15 residues. Trimming removed 6 bases from V and 5 bases from J, with 18 bases in between. Per the germline V gene, CDR1 is MDHEN and CDR2 is SYDVKM. The complete variable domain, with remaining parts taken from reference TRBV28 and TRBJ2-3, reads DVKVTQSSRYLVKRTGEKVFLECVQDMDHENMFWYRQDPGLGLRLIYFSYDVKMKEKGDIPEGYSVSREKKERFSLILESASTNQTSMYLCASSPTGWGGDTQYFGPGTRLTVL.

The V call is TRBV27, the J call TRBJ2-7; TRBD2 agrees at 8 bases. V lost 2 bases and J lost 1; bases outside the gene matches: 4. This CDR3 has 15 amino acids. Germline V gene sequence: CDR1 MNHEY, CDR2 SMNVEV (reference sequence). CDR3 protein: CASSLEASGSYEQYF. CDR3 DNA: TGTGCCAGCAGTTTAGAGGCTAGCGGGTCCTACGAGCAGTACTTC.

This clone was picked up a small number of times. The chain joins TRBV10-3 to TRBJ1-3, with D maybe TRBD1 (6 bases). This CDR3 has 15 amino acids. Trimming took 4 bases from V and 0 from J, leaving 10 bases between them. CDR1 and CDR2 from the germline V gene are ENHRY and SYGVKD. CDR3 DNA sequence: TGTGCCATCAGTGGGACGACAGGCTCTGGAAACACCATATATTTT. As protein: CAISGTTGSGNTIYF.

This clone was counted between two and nine times. The rearrangement uses TRBV7-2 and TRBJ1-5; tentative D call: TRBD1 (5 bases). This CDR3 spans 15 amino acids. The germline V and J ends were trimmed by 2 bases and 5 bases, with 13 bases remaining between them. CDR1 and CDR2 from the germline V gene are SGHTA and FQGNSA. The CDR3 coding sequence is TGTGCCAGCAGCTTAAATACAGGCACCGATCAGCCCCAGCATTTT. Amino acid sequence: CASSLNTGTDQPQHF.

The chain links TRBV7-2 to TRBJ2-1; 13 bases agree with TRBD2. The V segment lost 5 bases and the J segment 10 bases; nucleotides outside the gene matches: 11. Germline lookup yields CDR1 SGHTA and CDR2 FQGNSA. This CDR3 has 16 amino acids. CDR3 in DNA: TGTGCCAGCAGCCCCTTCGGGACTAGCGGGATGCGGGAGCAGTTCTTC. Translating it yields CASSPFGTSGMREQFF. Variable domain in full (rest from reference TRBV7-2 and TRBJ2-1): GAGVSQSPSNKVTEKGKDVELRCDPISGHTALYWYRQSLGQGLEFLIYFQGNSAPDKSGLPSDRFSAERTGGSVSTLTIQRTQQEDSAVYLCASSPFGTSGMREQFFGPGTRLTVL.